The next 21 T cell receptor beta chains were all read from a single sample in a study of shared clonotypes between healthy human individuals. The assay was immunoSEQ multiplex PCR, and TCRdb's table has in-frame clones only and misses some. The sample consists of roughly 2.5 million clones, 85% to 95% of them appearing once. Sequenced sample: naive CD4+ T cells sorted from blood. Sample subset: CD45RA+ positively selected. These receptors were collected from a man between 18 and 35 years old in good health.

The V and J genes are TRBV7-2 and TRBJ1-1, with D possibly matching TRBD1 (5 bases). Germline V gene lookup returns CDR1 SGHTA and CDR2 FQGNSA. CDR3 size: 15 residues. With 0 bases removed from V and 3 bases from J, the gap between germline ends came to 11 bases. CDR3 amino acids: CASSLASGVDTEAFF. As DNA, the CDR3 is TGTGCCAGCAGCTTAGCGTCGGGGGTTGACACTGAAGCTTTCTTT.

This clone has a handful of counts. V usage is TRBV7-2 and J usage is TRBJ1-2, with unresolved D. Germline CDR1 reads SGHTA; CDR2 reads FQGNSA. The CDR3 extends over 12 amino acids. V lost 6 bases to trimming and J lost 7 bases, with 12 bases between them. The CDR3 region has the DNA TGTGCCAGCAGTAGGGTATCGGCTGGCTACACCTTC. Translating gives CASSRVSAGYTF. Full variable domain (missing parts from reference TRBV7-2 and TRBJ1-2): GAGVSQSPSNKVTEKGKDVELRCDPISGHTALYWYRQSLGQGLEFLIYFQGNSAPDKSGLPSDRFSAERTGGSVSTLTIQRTQQEDSAVYLCASSRVSAGYTFGSGTRLTVV.

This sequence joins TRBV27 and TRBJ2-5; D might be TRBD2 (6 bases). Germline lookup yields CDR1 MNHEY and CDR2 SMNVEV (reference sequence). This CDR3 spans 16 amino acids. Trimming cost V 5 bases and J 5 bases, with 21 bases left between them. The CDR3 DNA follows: TGTGCCAGCAGTCAATCCGGGACTCCATGGGGGGAGACCCAGTACTTC. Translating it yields CASSQSGTPWGETQYF.

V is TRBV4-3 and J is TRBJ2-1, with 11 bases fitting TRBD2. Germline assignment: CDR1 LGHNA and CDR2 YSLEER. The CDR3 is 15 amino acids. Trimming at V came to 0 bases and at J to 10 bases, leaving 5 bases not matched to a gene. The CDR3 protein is CASSQEVLAGAEQFF. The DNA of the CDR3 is TGCGCCAGCAGCCAAGAAGTACTAGCGGGAGCAGAGCAGTTCTTC.

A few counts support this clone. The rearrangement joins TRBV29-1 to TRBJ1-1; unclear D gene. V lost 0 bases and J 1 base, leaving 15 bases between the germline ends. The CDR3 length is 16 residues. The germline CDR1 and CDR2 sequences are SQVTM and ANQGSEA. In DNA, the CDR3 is TGCAGCGTTGAAGATGTAAGACTCCCTCGGAACACTGAAGCTTTCTTT. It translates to CSVEDVRLPRNTEAFF.

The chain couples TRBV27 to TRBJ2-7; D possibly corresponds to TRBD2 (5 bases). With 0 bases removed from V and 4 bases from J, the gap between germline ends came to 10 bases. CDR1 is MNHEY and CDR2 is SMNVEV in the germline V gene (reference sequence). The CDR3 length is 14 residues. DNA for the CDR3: TGTGCCAGCAGTTTATCGATTGGCGGGTACGAGCAGTACTTC. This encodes CASSLSIGGYEQYF.

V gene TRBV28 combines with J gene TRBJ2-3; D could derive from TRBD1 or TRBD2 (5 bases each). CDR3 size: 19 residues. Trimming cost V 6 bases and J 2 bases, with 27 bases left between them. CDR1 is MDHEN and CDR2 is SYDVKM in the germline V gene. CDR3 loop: CASSSTGRFLRGNTDTQYF. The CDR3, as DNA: TGTGCCAGCAGCTCCACAGGTAGATTTCTCCGAGGGAACACAGATACGCAGTATTTT.

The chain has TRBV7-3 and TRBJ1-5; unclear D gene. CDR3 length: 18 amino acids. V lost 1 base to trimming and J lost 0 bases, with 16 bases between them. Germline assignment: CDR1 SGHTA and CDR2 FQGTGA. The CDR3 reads CASSLMGRLFGSNQPQHF. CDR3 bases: TGTGCCAGCAGCTTAATGGGCAGACTATTCGGTAGCAATCAGCCCCAGCATTTT. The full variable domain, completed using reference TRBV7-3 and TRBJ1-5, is GAGVSQTPSNKVTEKGKYVELRCDPISGHTALYWYRQSLGQGPEFLIYFQGTGAADDSGLPNDRFFAVRPEGSVSTLKIQRTERGDSAVYLCASSLMGRLFGSNQPQHFGDGTRLSIL.

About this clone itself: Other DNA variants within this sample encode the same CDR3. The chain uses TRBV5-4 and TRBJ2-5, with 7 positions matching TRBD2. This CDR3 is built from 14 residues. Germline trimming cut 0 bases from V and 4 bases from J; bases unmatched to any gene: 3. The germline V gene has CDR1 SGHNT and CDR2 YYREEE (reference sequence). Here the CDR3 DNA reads TGTGCCAGCAGCTTGGCCGGCGGGGGAGAGACCCAGTACTTC. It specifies CASSLAGGGETQYF.

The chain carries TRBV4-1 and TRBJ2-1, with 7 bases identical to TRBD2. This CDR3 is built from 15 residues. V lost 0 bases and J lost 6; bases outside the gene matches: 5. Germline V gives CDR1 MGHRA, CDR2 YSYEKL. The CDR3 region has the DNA TGCGCCAGCAGCCAAGACCTAGCGGAACTCAATGAGCAGTTCTTC. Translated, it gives CASSQDLAELNEQFF.

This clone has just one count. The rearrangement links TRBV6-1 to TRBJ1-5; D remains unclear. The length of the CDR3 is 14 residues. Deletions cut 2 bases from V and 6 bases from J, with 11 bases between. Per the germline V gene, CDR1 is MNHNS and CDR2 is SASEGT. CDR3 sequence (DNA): TGTGCCAGCAGTGAACTAGGGATAGGTCAGCCCCAGCATTTT. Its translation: CASSELGIGQPQHF.

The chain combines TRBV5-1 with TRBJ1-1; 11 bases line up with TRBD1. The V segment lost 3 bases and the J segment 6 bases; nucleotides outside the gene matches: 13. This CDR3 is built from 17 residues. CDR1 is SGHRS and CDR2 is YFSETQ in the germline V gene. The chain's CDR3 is CASSWGAGQGAQAEAFF. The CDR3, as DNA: TGCGCCAGCAGCTGGGGCGCCGGACAGGGGGCCCAGGCTGAAGCTTTCTTT.

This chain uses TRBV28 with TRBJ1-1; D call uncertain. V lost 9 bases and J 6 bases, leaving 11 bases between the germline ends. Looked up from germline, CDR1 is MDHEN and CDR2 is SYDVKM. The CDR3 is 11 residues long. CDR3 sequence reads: CASPSRSEAFF. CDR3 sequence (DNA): TGTGCCAGTCCCTCCCGTTCTGAAGCTTTCTTT.

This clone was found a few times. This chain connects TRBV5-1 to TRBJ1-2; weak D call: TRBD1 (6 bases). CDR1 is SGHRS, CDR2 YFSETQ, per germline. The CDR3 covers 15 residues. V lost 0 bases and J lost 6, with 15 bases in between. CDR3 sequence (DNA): TGCGCCAGCAGCTTGGCGGCAGGGGCTCCCAATGGCTACACCTTC. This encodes CASSLAAGAPNGYTF.

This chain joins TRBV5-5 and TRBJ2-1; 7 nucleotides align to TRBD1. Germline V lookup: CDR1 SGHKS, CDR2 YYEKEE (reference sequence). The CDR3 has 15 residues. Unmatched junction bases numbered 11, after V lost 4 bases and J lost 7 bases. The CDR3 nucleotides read TGTGCCAGCAGCACCCGGGACAGTAGGTGGAATGAGCAGTTCTTC. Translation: CASSTRDSRWNEQFF.

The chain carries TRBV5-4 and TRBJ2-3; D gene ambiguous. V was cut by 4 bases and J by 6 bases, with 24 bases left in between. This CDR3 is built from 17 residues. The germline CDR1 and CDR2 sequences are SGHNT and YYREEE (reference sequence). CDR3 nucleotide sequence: TGTGCCAGCAGCCCCAAAAACCCCGGCCAGACGAGGGATACGCAGTATTTT. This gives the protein CASSPKNPGQTRDTQYF.

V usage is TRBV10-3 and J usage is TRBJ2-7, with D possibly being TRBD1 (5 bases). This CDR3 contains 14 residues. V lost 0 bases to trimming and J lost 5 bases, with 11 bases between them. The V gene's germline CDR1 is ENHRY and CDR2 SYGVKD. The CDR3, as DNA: TGTGCCATCAGTGAGTCGTCAGGGTGGAACGAGCAGTACTTC. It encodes CAISESSGWNEQYF.

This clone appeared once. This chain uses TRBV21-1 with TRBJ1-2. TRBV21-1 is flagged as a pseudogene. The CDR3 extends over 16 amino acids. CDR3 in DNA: TGTGCCAGCAGCCTAACCCGCGGCGACGTCAGCTATGGCTACACCTTC. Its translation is CASSLTRGDVSYGYTF.

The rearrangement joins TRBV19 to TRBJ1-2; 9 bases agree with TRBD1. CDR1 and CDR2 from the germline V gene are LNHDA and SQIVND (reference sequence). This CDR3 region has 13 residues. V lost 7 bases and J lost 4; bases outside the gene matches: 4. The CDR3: CASTVTGGYGYTF. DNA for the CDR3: TGTGCCAGTACCGTGACAGGGGGCTATGGCTACACCTTC.

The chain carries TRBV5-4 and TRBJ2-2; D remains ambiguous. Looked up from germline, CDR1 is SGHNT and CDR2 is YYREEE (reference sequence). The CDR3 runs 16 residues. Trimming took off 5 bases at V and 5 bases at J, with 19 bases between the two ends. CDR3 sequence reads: CASSQPFGQVTGELFF. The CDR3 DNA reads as TGTGCCAGCAGTCAACCTTTCGGGCAGGTAACCGGGGAGCTGTTTTTT.

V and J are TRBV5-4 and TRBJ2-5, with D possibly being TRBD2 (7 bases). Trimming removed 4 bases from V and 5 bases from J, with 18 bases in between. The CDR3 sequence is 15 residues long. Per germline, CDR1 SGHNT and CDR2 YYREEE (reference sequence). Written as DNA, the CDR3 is TGTGCCAGCAGCCCAGGGGTAGCGGGTGGGGAGACCCAGTACTTC. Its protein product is CASSPGVAGGETQYF.